One and the same sample provided the 8 T cell receptor beta chains below, sequenced in a study of shared clonotypes between healthy human individuals. Repertoires were generated with immunoSEQ multiplex PCR, while TCRdb's copy carries only in-frame clones and drops some. The data contain nearly 750,000 clones, 72% of them seen just once; the ten biggest clones take up about 1.8%. The sample consisted of memory CD4+ T cells sorted from blood. The subset was: CD45RA-negative fraction. These receptor sequences come from a woman in her thirties in good health.

The CDR3 sequence is CASSSTLATTDTQYF. CDR3 nucleotide sequence: TGTGCCAGCAGCTCGACACTAGCGACCACAGATACGCAGTATTTT. V is TRBV5-6 and J is TRBJ2-3; TRBD2 aligns across 7 bases. The CDR3 is 15 residues long. V trimming: 3 bases; J trimming: 2 bases; junction bases outside the gene matches: 6. Germline assignment: CDR1 SGHDT and CDR2 YYEEEE.

This clone occurred a few times. The V gene is TRBV7-3, the J gene TRBJ1-5; the D is unclear. The CDR3 runs 13 residues. Germline CDR1 and CDR2: SGHTA and FQGTGA. Trimming left V 3 bases short and J 6 bases short, with 9 bases between. The chain's CDR3 is CASSLGYGQPQHF. In nucleotides, the CDR3 is TGTGCCAGCAGCTTGGGGTATGGTCAGCCCCAGCATTTT. The whole variable domain, filled in from reference TRBV7-3 and TRBJ1-5, reads GAGVSQTPSNKVTEKGKYVELRCDPISGHTALYWYRQSLGQGPEFLIYFQGTGAADDSGLPNDRFFAVRPEGSVSTLKIQRTERGDSAVYLCASSLGYGQPQHFGDGTRLSIL.

The J gene is TRBJ2-7, the V gene TRBV15; 9 nucleotides agree with TRBD1. Looked up from germline, CDR1 is LNHNV and CDR2 is YYDKDF (reference sequence). This CDR3 has 15 residues. V lost 0 bases and J lost 9; bases outside the gene matches: 9. The DNA for the CDR3 is TGTGCCACCAGCAGAGACCCGGGACAGGGAAGTCGGCAGTACTTC. Translating gives CATSRDPGQGSRQYF.

The CDR3 DNA reads TGCGCCAGCAGTCAATCCAGGGGTGGAGGGATACCCCCAGAGACCCAGTACTTC. Its translation is CASSQSRGGGIPPETQYF. The rearrangement links TRBV23-1 to TRBJ2-5; perhaps D is TRBD1 or TRBD2 (6 bases each). TRBV23-1 counts as an open reading frame of uncertain function. The CDR3 extends over 18 amino acids. Trimming left V 0 bases short and J 4 bases short, with 21 bases between.

The chain carries TRBV5-1 and TRBJ2-2, with 13 bases matching TRBD2. Trimming took 0 bases from V and 8 from J; bases not matched to a gene: 1. Looked up from germline, CDR1 is SGHRS and CDR2 is YFSETQ. This CDR3 spans 15 amino acids. This chain's CDR3 is CASSLGLAGGGELFF. CDR3 in DNA: TGCGCCAGCAGCTTGGGACTAGCGGGAGGAGGGGAGCTGTTTTTT.

The V and J genes are TRBV15 and TRBJ1-2; TRBD1 agrees at 10 bases. Germline CDR1 is LNHNV and CDR2 is YYDKDF (reference sequence). With V trimmed by 1 base and J by 1 base, 9 bases remained unmatched. CDR3 length: 18 amino acids. CDR3 residues: CATSRAGTGDPRNYGYTF. The CDR3 DNA is TGTGCCACCAGCAGAGCCGGGACAGGGGACCCTCGTAACTATGGCTACACCTTC.

Regarding this clone: At the DNA level, this CDR3 is encoded by other sequences in the same sample as well. V usage is TRBV20-1 and J usage is TRBJ2-2; the D is unclear. V lost 7 bases to trimming and J lost 3 bases, with 6 bases between them. The CDR3 covers 11 residues. The germline V gene encodes CDR1 DFQATT and CDR2 SNEGSKA (reference sequence). CDR3 sequence: CSVPYTGELFF. The CDR3 coding sequence is TGCAGTGTTCCGTACACCGGGGAGCTGTTTTTT.

This clone has ten or more counts. DNA for the CDR3: TGCGCCAGCACCCGGGGCGGGGGGCGAGAGACCCAGTACTTC. It specifies CASTRGGGRETQYF. V and J are TRBV5-1 and TRBJ2-5, with TRBD2 matching over 8 bases. Germline-derived CDR1 and CDR2 are SGHRS and YFSETQ. V lost 6 bases to trimming and J lost 4 bases; unmatched junction nucleotides: 8. The CDR3 is 14 amino acids.